This T cell receptor (beta chain) came from a study of identical twins (dated by TCRdb to 2016 to 2018). A note on the overall study: TCR alpha and beta repertoires from monozygotic twins, unrelated adults of various ages and cord blood were deep-sequenced to test whether fetal clonotypes persist. To rule out contamination, the twin experiments were replicated at different times with different library preparation protocols. Study-wide findings and limitations: Conclusions relied on cross-sectional statistical analysis, since the same donors could not be followed over many years. Zero-insertion analyses could be partly confounded by invariant T cells such as MAIT and iNKT, though diverse VJ usage argued against such confounding for most clonotypes. Recombination models systematically underestimated out-of-frame TCR alpha sharing in monozygotic twins but agreed with sharing between unrelated individuals. Fewer insertions were carried by abundant cord blood beta clonotypes; a weaker similar trend was observed in young adult naive repertoires, while no such trend was observed in memory repertoires. Excess twin sharing in beta out-of-frame sequences was weaker because fewer shared sequences lowered the signal-to-noise ratio. Compared with coincidental sharing between unrelated individuals, an excess of low generation-probability sequences was observed among out-of-frame TCR alpha sequences shared between twins.

This clonotype was seen a handful of times. The antigen it binds to is not known. Base qualities are not recorded, but no much larger clone differs from it by a single base. Every donor in the study was a healthy Caucasian. The twin cohort consisted of three pairs of female monozygotic twins, all aged about 18 to 29 years. Positive isolation kits from Invitrogen were used to isolate the CD4+ and CD8+ T cell populations. The library was made by 5' RACE. Sequencing used an Illumina HiSeq 2000. Template switching added a universal primer binding site, and the final cDNA carried a unique molecular identifier that allowed TCR cDNA molecules to be counted accurately. Specific primers in the conserved constant-segment region were used to synthesize first-strand cDNA for TCR alpha and beta chains. To control for contamination, each cDNA library was double barcoded with a SMART-Mk sample barcode plus Illumina barcodes. TruSeq adapter sequences and Illumina sample barcodes were added in two successive PCR steps. Sequencing of the TCR alpha and beta cDNA libraries was done on the Illumina HiSeq platform using custom primers. For the original study's pipeline: Unique molecular identifiers were extracted from raw reads with MiGEC, and CDR3 positions were determined with MiXCR. For each individual, recombination models were inferred using an EM algorithm with the repgenHMM and IGoR tools. The analysis of shared clonotypes was done with the tcR package in R, with sharing normalized by the product of cloneset sizes. To study raw recombination free of thymic and clonal selection effects, out-of-frame nonproductive sequences were analyzed. Using fastp trimming at Q25 and MiXCR clonotype assembly, TCRdb reanalyzed the public sequencing data and kept in-frame beta chains. Rows are unified per CDR3 protein, each entry keeping the most common DNA and genes. Here the V and J calls rest on TCRdb's processing, not on the authors' analysis. This sample comprises around 530,000 distinct CDR3 sequences, over 12% of them detected only once. The ten largest account for about 0.4% of the sample.

CDR1 and CDR2, per the germline V gene, are SGHDN and FVKESK. The cysteine opens and the phenylalanine closes a CDR3 of 14 amino acids. Of the read, only the CDR3 DNA is kept; its 42 bases are in frame from base 1. At the junction V is shortened by 4 bases and J by 10 bases, with 14 bases in between. The same sample was also used in a study of yellow fever vaccine responses in identical twins. According to the second study: The authors reported that the T cell response to vaccination in identical twins appeared partly convergent and partly personalized. The study precisely tracked vaccine-responding T cell clones in identical twins.

The sequence is built from TRBV14 and TRBJ1-6; no confident D gene assignment can be made. The sample comprised CD4+ T cells sorted from blood. The sequence derives from a woman aged 18-35 years in good health. The CDR3 is CASSRDRSPSPLHF. The bases are TGTGCCAGCAGCCGGGATCGGTCCCCCTCACCCCTCCACTTT.